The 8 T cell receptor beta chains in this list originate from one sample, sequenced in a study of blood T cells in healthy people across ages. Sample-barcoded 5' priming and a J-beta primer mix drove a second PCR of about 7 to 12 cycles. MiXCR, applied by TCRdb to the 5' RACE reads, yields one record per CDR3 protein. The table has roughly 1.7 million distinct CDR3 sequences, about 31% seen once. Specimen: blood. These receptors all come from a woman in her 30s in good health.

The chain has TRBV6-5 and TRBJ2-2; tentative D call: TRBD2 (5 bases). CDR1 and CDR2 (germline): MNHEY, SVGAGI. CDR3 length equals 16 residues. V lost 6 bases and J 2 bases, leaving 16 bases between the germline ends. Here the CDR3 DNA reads TGTGCCAGCAGCCCGGGTCCGGGGAGAAACACCGGGGAGCTGTTTTTT. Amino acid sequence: CASSPGPGRNTGELFF.

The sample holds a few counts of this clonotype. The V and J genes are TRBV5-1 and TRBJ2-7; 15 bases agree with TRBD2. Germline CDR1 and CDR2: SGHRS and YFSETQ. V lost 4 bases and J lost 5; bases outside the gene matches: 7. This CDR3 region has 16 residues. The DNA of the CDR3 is TGCGCCAGCAGCAGGGGACTAGCGGGAGGTCTACACGAGCAGTACTTC. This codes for CASSRGLAGGLHEQYF.

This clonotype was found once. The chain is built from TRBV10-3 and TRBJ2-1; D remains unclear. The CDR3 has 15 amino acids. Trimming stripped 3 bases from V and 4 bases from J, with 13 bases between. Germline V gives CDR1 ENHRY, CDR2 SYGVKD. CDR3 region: CAISDSILEYNEQFF. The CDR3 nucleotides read TGTGCCATCAGTGATAGCATTCTGGAGTACAATGAGCAGTTCTTC.

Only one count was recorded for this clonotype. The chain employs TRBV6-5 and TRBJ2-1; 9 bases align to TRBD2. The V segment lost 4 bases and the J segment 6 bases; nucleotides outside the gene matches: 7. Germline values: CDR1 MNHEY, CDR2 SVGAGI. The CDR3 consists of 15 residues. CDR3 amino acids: CASSFLAGLCNEQFF. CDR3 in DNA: TGTGCCAGCAGTTTTCTAGCGGGGCTCTGCAATGAGCAGTTCTTC.

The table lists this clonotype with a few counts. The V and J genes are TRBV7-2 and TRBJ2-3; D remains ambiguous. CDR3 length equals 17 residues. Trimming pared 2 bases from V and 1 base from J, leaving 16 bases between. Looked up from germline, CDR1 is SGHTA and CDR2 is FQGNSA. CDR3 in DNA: TGTGCCAGCAGCTTATGGCCGGGTTCGACCGGCACAGATACGCAGTATTTT. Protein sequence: CASSLWPGSTGTDTQYF.

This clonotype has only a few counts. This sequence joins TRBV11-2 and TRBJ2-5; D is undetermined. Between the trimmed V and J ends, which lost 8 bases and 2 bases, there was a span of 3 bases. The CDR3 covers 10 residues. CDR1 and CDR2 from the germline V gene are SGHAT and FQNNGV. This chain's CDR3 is CASQQETQYF. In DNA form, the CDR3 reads TGTGCCAGCCAACAAGAGACCCAGTACTTC.

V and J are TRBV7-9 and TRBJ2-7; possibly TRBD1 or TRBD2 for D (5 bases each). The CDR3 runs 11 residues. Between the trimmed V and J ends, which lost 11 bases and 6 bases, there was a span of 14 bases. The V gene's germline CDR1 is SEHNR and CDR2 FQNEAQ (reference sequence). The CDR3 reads CAGDRDVEQYF. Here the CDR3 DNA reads TGTGCCGGTGACCGGGACGTCGAGCAGTACTTC.

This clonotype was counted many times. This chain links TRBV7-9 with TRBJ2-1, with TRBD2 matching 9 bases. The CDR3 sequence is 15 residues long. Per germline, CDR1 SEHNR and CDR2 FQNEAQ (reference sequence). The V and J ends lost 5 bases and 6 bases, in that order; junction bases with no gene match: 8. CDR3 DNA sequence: TGTGCCAGCAGCCTGAAAGGCGGGGGGGCCAATGAGCAGTTCTTC. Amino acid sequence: CASSLKGGGANEQFF.